This T cell receptor (beta chain) was recorded in a study of spatial heterogeneity in lung cancer. As for the study in general: Each time, sequencing found more beta-chain sequences than alpha-chain sequences. Whole-study results and caveats: More often at tumor resection than at routine follow-up, ubiquitous expanded tumor TCRs were detected in the blood.

Time point noted: sample taken at primary tumor resection. Sequencing of whole RNA from tumor, nontumor lung or frozen PBMC involved no sorting. The donor group consisted of around 66 patients who had untreated, early-stage non-small cell lung cancer. A unique molecular identifier was carried by every single TCR cDNA molecule. Each CDR3 protein is one row after TCRdb ran MiXCR on the 5' RACE reads. The data show about 38,000 distinct CDR3 sequences, roughly 5.6% seen once. Deletions cut 5 bases from V and 1 base from J, with 11 bases between. The CDR3 totals 14 residues. Germline V lookup: CDR1 SGHAT, CDR2 FQNNGV. Notes on this clonotype: As yet, its antigen is unknown.

This rearrangement joins TRBV11-2 to TRBJ2-5, with no clear D. The origin of this receptor is a female donor with early-stage non-small cell lung cancer. This specimen was PBMCs, taken at surgery. CDR3 DNA: TGTGCCAGCAGCCCCCGGCCGGGCCAAGAGACCCAGTACTTC. Protein product: CASSPRPGQETQYF.